The present entry profiles one T cell receptor beta chain with its context. Its antigen remains unknown. The data were obtained in a study of cytomegalovirus exposure and HLA in healthy donors. Study-level findings and limits: Researchers catalogued roughly 150 TCR beta chains as cytomegalovirus-associated.

Trimming took off 7 bases at V and 4 bases at J, with 19 bases between the two ends. The CDR3 loop spans 15 amino acids. The germline V gene encodes CDR1 MNHNS and CDR2 SASEGT. Measured with immunoSEQ multiplex PCR; TCRdb has only the in-frame clones, and not every one. The sample shows approximately 88,000 clones, roughly 96% of them seen only once. The clonotype was recovered from a woman younger than 35 in good health and CMV-seronegative. The gene calls are TRBV6-1 and TRBJ1-2, with D perhaps matching TRBD1 (5 bases). Sequencing was carried out using PBMCs. The DNA of the CDR3 is TGTGCCAGCAACCCTAGGGCAGGTCAGGGCTATGGCTACACCTTC. The encoded protein is CASNPRAGQGYGYTF.